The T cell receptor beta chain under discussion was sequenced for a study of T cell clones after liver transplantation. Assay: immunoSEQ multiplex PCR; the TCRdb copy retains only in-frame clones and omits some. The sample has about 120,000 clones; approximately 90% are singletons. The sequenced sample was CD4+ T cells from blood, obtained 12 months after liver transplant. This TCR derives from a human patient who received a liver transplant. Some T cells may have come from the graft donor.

The CDR3 reads CASSTGQGHYEQYF. For the CDR3, the DNA is TGTGCCAGTAGTACGGGACAGGGCCACTACGAGCAGTACTTC. V and J are TRBV19 and TRBJ2-7, with 9 bases lining up with TRBD1. The ends lost 4 bases at V and 3 bases at J; junction bases unmatched: 4. Germline V gene data show CDR1 as LNHDA and CDR2 as SQIVND (reference sequence). CDR3 length equals 14 residues.